This T cell receptor (beta chain) was found in a study of cytomegalovirus exposure and HLA in healthy donors. The V gene's germline CDR1 is MGHRA and CDR2 YSYEKL. The CDR3 contains 15 residues. The J segment lost 5 bases and the V segment lost 2 bases, leaving 5 bases of the junction unmatched. On this clone: What it binds is not known.

General study points: Cytomegalovirus association was assigned to about 150 TCR beta chains. Later analysis identified about 18,000 TCR beta sequences associated with HLA alleles, using a false discovery rate threshold of 0.05. It was reported that the classifier diagnosed cytomegalovirus status with high specificity and sensitivity in both the original and validation cohorts.

The PCR used 60 Vbeta and 13 Jbeta primers. Here immunoSEQ multiplex PCR was the method, and the copy in TCRdb shows in-frame clones only, minus some. The table shows 150,000 or so clones, with approximately 78% occurring only once. The TCR was taken from a woman under 30 in good health and CMV-seronegative. The sequencing sample was made of PBMCs. The chain employs TRBV4-1 and TRBJ1-5, with TRBD1 identical over 8 bases. CDR3 sequence: CASSQHSGGDQPQHF. The CDR3 DNA reads as TGCGCCAGCAGCCAACACTCAGGGGGCGATCAGCCCCAGCATTTT.